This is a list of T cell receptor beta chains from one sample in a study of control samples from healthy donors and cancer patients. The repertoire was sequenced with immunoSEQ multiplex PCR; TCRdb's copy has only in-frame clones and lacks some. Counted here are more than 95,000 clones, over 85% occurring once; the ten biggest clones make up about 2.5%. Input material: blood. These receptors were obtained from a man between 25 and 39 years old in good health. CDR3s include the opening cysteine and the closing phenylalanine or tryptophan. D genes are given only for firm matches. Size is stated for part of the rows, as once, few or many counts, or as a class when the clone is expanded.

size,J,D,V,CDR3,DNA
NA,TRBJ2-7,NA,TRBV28,CASMGTAGITNYEQYF,TGTGCCAGCATGGGAACGGCGGGGATTACTAACTACGAGCAGTACTTC
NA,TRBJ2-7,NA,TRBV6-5,CASSSTYGTYEQYF,TGTGCCAGCAGCTCCACCTATGGAACCTACGAGCAGTACTTC
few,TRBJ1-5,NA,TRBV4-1,CASSQQDLTGSNQPQHF,TGCGCCAGCAGCCAACAAGACCTGACGGGGAGCAATCAGCCCCAGCATTTT
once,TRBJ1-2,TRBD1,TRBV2,CASSPPGQGYGYTF,TGTGCCAGCAGTCCCCCGGGACAGGGCTATGGCTACACCTTC
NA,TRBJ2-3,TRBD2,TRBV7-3,CASSSPPSGGATDTQYF,TGTGCCAGCAGCTCCCCCCCTAGCGGGGGGGCCACAGATACGCAGTATTTT
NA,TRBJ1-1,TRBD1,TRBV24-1,CATSEETGDGGTEAFF,TGTGCCACCAGTGAGGAGACAGGGGATGGGGGCACTGAAGCTTTCTTT
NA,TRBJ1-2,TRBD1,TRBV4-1,CASSQGQGYGYTF,TGCGCCAGCAGCCAGGGACAGGGCTATGGCTACACCTTC
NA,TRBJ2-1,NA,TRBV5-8,CASSSLGGAGVNEQFF,TGTGCCAGCAGCAGTTTAGGGGGCGCGGGAGTTAATGAGCAGTTCTTC
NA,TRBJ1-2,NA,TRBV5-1,CASSVLGGPPNYGYTF,TGCGCCAGCAGCGTATTAGGGGGGCCTCCTAACTATGGCTACACCTTC
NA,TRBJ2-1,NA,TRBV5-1,CASSLDPGSSYNEQFF,TGCGCCAGCAGCTTGGATCCGGGGAGCTCCTACAATGAGCAGTTCTTC
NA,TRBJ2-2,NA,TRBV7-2,CASSFSQSGTGELFF,TGTGCCAGCAGCTTTAGTCAGAGTGGGACCGGGGAGCTGTTTTTT
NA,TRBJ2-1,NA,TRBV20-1,CSARAPPEQFF,TGCAGTGCTAGAGCTCCTCCCGAGCAGTTCTTC
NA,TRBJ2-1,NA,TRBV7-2,CASSLGLAVLGEQFF,TGTGCCAGCAGCTTAGGATTAGCGGTCTTAGGAGAGCAGTTCTTC
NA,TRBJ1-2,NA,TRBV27,CASSSDFYGYTF,TGTGCCAGCAGTTCCGACTTCTATGGCTACACCTTC
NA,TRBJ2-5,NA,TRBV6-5,CASSLGLVFRETQYF,TGTGCCAGCAGTTTGGGCCTAGTATTTCGAGAGACCCAGTACTTC
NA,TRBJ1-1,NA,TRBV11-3,CASSLVWGGEAFF,TGTGCCAGCAGCTTAGTTTGGGGGGGTGAAGCTTTCTTT
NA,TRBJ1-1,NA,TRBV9,CASSAGGGMNTEAFF,TGTGCCAGCAGCGCAGGAGGGGGTATGAACACTGAAGCTTTCTTT
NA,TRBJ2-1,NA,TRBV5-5,CASSLRARGNEQFF,TGTGCCAGCAGCTTGCGCGCCCGGGGGAATGAGCAGTTCTTC
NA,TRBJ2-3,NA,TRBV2,CASRAEISTDTQYF,TGTGCCAGCAGGGCGGAGATAAGCACAGATACGCAGTATTTT